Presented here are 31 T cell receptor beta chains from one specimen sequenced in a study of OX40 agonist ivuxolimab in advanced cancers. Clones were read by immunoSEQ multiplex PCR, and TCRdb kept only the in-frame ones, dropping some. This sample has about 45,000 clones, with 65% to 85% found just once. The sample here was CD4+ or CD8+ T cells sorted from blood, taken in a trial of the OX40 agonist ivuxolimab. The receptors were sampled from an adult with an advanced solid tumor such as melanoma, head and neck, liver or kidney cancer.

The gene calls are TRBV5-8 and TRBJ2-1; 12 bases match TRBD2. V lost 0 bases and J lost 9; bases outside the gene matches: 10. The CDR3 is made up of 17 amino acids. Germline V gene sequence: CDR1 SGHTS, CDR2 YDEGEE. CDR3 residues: CASSLGRLAGVKGEQFF. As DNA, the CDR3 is TGTGCCAGCAGCTTGGGAAGACTAGCGGGAGTAAAGGGTGAGCAGTTCTTC.

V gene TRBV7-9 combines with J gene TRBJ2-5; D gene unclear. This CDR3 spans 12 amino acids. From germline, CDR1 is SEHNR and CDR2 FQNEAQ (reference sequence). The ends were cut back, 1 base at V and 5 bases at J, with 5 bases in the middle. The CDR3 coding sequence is TGTGCCAGCAGCTTAGTAGGGGAGACCCAGTACTTC. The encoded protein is CASSLVGETQYF.

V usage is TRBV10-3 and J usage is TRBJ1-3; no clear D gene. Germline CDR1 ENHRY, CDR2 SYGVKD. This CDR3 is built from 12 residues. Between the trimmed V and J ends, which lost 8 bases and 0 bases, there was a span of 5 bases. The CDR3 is CAISSSGNTIYF. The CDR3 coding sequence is TGTGCCATCTCGAGCTCTGGAAACACCATATATTTT.

The CDR3: CASSGNSNQPQHF. CDR3 coding DNA: TGTGCCAGCAGCGGAAATAGCAATCAGCCCCAGCATTTT. This chain joins TRBV7-2 and TRBJ1-5; D gene ambiguous. Germline CDR1 reads SGHTA; CDR2 reads FQGNSA. This CDR3 contains 13 residues. The ends were cut back, 5 bases at V and 0 bases at J, with 5 bases in the middle.

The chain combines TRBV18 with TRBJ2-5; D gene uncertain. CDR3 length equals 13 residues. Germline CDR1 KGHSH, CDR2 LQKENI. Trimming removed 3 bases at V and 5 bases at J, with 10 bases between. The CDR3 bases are TGTGCCAGCTCACCTGGGCAAGGGGAGACCCAGTACTTC. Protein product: CASSPGQGETQYF.

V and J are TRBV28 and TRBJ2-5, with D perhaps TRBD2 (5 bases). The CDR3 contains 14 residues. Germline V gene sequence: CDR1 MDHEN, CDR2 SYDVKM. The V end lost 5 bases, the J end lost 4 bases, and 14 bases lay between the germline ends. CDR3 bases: TGTGCCAGCAGTGATGGGAGTAAAAGAGAGACCCAGTACTTC. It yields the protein CASSDGSKRETQYF. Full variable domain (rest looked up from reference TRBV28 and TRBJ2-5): DVKVTQSSRYLVKRTGEKVFLECVQDMDHENMFWYRQDPGLGLRLIYFSYDVKMKEKGDIPEGYSVSREKKERFSLILESASTNQTSMYLCASSDGSKRETQYFGPGTRLLVL.

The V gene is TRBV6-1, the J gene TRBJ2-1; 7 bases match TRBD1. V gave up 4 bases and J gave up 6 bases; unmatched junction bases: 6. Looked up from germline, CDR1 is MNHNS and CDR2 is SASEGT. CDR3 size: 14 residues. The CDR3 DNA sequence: TGTGCCAGCAGTGGACAGGGTTTTGGCAATGAGCAGTTCTTC. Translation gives CASSGQGFGNEQFF.

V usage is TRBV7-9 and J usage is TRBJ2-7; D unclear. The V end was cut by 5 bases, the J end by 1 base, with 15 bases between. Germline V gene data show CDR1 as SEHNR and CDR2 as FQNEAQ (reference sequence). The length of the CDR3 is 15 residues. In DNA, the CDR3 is TGTGCCAGCAGCGCAGTGGCAGGACGGTCCTACGAGCAGTACTTC. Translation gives CASSAVAGRSYEQYF.

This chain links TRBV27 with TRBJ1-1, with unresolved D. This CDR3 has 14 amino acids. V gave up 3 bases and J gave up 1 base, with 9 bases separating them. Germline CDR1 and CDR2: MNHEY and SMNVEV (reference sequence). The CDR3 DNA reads TGTGCCAGCAGTTTTCGTGGAACGAACACTGAAGCTTTCTTT. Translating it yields CASSFRGTNTEAFF.

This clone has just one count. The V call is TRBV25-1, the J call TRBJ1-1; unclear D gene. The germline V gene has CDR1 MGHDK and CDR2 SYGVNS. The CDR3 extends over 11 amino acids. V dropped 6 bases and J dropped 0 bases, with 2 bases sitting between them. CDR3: CASRLNTEAFF. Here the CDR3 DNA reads TGTGCCAGCAGATTGAACACTGAAGCTTTCTTT.

The CDR3 protein is CASSTKGGGEQFF. As DNA, the CDR3 is TGTGCCAGCAGCACAAAAGGGGGCGGTGAGCAGTTCTTC. The chain couples TRBV21-1 to TRBJ2-1; the table calls TRBD1, which could not be checked here. TRBV21-1 is given as a pseudogene. The CDR3 consists of 13 residues.

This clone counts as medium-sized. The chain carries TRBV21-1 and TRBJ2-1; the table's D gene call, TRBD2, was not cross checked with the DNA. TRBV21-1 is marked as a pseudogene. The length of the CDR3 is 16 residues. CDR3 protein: CASSLPTSGSYNEQFF. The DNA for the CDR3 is TGTGCCAGCAGCCTACCCACTAGCGGCTCCTACAATGAGCAGTTCTTC.

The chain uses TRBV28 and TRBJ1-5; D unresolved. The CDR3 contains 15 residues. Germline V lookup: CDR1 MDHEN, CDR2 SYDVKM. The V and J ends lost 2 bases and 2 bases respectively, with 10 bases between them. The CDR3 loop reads CASSLNWGGNQPQHF. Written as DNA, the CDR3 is TGTGCCAGCAGTTTAAATTGGGGAGGCAATCAGCCCCAGCATTTT.

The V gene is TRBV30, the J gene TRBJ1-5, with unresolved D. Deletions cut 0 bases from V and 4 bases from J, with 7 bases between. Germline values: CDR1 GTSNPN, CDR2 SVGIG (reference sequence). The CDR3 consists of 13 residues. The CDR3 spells CAWSVQANQPQHF. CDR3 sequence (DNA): TGTGCCTGGAGTGTACAAGCAAATCAGCCCCAGCATTTT.

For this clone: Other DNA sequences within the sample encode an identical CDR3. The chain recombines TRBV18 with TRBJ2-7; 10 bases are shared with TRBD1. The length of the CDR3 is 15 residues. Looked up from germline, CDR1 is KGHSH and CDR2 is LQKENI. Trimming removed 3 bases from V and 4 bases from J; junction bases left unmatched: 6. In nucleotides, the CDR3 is TGTGCCAGCTCACCCCCGGGACAGGGGATGTACGAGCAGTACTTC. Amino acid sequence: CASSPPGQGMYEQYF.

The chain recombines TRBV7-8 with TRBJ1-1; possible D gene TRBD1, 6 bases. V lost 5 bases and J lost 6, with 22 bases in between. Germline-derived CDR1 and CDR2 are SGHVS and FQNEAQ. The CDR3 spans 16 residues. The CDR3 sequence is CASSHAGRGRDSEAFF. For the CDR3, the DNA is TGTGCCAGCAGCCACGCTGGGAGGGGGAGGGACTCTGAAGCTTTCTTT. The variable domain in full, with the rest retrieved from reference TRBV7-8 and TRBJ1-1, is GAGVSQSPRYKVAKRGQDVALRCDPISGHVSLFWYQQALGQGPEFLTYFQNEAQLDKSGLPSDRFFAERPEGSVSTLKIQRTQQEDSAVYLCASSHAGRGRDSEAFFGQGTRLTVV.

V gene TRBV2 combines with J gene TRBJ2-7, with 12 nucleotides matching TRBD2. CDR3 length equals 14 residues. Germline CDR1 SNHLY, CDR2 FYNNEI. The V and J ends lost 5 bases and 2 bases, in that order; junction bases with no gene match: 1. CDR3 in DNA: TGTGCCAGCAGTCTAGCGGGAGGGCCCTACGAGCAGTACTTC. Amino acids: CASSLAGGPYEQYF.

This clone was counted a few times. The CDR3 protein is CASSPRVRGTDTQYF. CDR3 nucleotides: TGTGCCAGCTCACCCAGGGTTCGTGGCACAGATACGCAGTATTTT. This chain links TRBV18 with TRBJ2-3, with D tentatively TRBD1 (5 bases). The germline V gene has CDR1 KGHSH and CDR2 LQKENI. CDR3 size: 15 residues. V was clipped by 3 bases and J by 1 base, with 11 bases between them.

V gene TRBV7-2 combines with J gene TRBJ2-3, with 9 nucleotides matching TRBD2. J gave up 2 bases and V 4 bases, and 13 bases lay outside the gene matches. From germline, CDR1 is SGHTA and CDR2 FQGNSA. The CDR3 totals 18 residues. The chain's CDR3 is CASSSGLNSGRITDTQYF. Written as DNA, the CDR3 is TGTGCCAGCAGCTCAGGACTAAACAGCGGGAGGATCACAGATACGCAGTATTTT.

The DNA for the CDR3 is TGTGCCAGCAGCTTATGGCTAGCGGACTACAATGAGCAGTTCTTC. Amino acids: CASSLWLADYNEQFF. The chain couples TRBV7-9 to TRBJ2-1, with 7 nucleotides matching TRBD2. Germline CDR1 and CDR2: SEHNR and FQNEAQ (reference sequence). V was pared by 2 bases and J by 3 bases, with 4 bases of the junction left unmatched. This CDR3 spans 15 amino acids.

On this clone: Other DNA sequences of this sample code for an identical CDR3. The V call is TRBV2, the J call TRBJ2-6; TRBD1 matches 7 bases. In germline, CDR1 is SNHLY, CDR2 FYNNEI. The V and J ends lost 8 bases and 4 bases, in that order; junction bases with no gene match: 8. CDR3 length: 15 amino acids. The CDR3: CASLRDRAGANVLTF. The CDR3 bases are TGTGCCAGCCTAAGAGACAGGGCCGGGGCCAACGTCCTGACTTTC.

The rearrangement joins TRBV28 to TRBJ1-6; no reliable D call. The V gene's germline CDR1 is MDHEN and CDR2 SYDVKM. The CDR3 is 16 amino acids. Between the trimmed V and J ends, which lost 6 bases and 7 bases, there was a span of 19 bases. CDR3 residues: CASSSGDSDFNSPLHF. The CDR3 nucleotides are TGTGCCAGCAGCTCTGGAGATAGCGATTTCAATTCACCCCTCCACTTT.

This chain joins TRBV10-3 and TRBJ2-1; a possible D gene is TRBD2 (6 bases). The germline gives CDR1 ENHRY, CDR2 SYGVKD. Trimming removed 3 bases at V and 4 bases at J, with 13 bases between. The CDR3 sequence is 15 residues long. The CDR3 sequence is CAISDNSGRYNEQFF. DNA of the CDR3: TGTGCCATCAGTGATAATAGCGGACGATACAATGAGCAGTTCTTC.

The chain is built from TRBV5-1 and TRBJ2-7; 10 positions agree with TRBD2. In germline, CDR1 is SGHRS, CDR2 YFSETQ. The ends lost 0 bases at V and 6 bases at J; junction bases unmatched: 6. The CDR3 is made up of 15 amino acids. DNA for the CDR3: TGCGCCAGCAGCTTGGCAGCGGGAGGGCCTGGCGAGCAGTACTTC. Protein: CASSLAAGGPGEQYF.

Here the CDR3 DNA reads TGTGCCAGCAGTTACCTTGGGACTAGCGACGAGCAGTACTTC. This sequence encodes CASSYLGTSDEQYF. The chain combines TRBV6-6 with TRBJ2-7, with 10 bases that match TRBD2. This CDR3 region has 14 residues. The V segment lost 2 bases and the J segment 5 bases; nucleotides outside the gene matches: 3. Per the germline V gene, CDR1 is MNHNY and CDR2 is SVGAGI (reference sequence).

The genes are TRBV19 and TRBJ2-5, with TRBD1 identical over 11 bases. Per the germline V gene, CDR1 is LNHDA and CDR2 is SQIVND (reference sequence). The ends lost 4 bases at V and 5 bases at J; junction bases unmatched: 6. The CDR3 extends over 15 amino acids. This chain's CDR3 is CASSTGQGAVETQYF. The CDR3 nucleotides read TGTGCCAGTAGTACTGGACAGGGGGCTGTGGAGACCCAGTACTTC.

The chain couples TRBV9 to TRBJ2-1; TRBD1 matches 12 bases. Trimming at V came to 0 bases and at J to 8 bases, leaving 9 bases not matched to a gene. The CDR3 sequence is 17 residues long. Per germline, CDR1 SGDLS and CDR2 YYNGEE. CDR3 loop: CASSVVMGQGAGDEQFF. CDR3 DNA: TGTGCCAGCAGCGTAGTCATGGGACAGGGGGCTGGGGATGAGCAGTTCTTC.

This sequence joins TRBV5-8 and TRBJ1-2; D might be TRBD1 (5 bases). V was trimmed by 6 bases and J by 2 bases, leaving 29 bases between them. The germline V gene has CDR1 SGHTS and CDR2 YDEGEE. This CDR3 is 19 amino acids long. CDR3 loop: CASTTRTWGRTLLNYGYTF. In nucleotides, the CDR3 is TGTGCCAGCACCACTCGCACCTGGGGCAGGACCCTCCTCAACTATGGCTACACCTTC.

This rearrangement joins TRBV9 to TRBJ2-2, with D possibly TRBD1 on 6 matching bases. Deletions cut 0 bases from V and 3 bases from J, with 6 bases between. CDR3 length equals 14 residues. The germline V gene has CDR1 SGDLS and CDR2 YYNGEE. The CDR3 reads CASSVGTDTGELFF. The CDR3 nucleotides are TGTGCCAGCAGCGTAGGGACAGACACCGGGGAGCTGTTTTTT.

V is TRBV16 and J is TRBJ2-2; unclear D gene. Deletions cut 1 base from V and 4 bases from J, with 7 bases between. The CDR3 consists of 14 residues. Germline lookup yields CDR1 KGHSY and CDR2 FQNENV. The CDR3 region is CASSQFDGTGELFF. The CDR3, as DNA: TGTGCCAGCAGCCAATTTGACGGCACCGGGGAGCTGTTTTTT.

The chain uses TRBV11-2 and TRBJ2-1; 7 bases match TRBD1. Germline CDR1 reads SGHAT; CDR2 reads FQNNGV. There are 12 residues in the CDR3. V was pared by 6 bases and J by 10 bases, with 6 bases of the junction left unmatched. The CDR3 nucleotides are TGTGCCAGCAGACTGACAGGGTCGGAGCAGTTCTTC. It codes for CASRLTGSEQFF. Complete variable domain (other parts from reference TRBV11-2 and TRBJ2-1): EAGVAQSPRYKIIEKRQSVAFWCNPISGHATLYWYQQILGQGPKLLIQFQNNGVVDDSQLPKDRFSAERLKGVDSTLKIQPAKLEDSAVYLCASRLTGSEQFFGPGTRLTVL.